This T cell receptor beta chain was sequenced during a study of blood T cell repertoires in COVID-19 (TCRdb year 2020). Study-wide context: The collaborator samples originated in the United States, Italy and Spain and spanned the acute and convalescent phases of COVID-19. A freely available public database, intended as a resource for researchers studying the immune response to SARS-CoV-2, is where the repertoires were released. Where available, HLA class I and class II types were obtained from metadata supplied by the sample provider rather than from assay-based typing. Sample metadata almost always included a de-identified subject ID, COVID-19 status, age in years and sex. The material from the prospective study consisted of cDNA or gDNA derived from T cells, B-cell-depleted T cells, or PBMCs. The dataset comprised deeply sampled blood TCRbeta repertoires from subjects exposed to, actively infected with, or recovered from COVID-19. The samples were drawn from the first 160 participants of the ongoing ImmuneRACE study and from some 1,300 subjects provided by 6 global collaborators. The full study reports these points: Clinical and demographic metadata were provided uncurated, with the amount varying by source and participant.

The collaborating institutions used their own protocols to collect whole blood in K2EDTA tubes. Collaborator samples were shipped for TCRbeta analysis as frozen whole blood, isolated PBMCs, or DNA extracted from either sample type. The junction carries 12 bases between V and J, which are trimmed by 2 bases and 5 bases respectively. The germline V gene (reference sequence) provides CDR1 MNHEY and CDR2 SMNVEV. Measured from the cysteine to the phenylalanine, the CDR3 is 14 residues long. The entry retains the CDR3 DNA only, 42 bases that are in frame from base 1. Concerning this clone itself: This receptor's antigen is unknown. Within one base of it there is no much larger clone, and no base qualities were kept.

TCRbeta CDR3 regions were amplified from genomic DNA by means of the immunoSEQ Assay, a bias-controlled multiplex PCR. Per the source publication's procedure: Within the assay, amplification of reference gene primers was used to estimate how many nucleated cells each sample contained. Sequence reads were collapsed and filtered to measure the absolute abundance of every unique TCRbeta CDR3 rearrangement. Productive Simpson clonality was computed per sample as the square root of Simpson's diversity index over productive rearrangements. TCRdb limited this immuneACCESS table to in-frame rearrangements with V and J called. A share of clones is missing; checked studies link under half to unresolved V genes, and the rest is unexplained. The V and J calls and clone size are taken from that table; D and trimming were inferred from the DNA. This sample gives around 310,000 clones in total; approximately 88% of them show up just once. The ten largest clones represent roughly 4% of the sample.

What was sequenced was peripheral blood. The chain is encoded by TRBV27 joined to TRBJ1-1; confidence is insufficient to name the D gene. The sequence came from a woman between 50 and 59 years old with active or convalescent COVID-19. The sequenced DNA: TGTGCCAGCAGTTTAGGCCGTGGTGGTACTGAAGCTTTCTTT. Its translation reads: CASSLGRGGTEAFF.